Following are 14 T cell receptor beta chains from one sample sequenced in a study of identical twins. In TCRdb, the 5' RACE reads were re-called with MiXCR into one record per CDR3 protein. The table includes approximately 890,000 distinct CDR3 sequences, 12% detected once. These data also featured in a second study, about yellow fever vaccine responses in identical twins.

Sequencing used PBMCs. The receptor source for this set is a woman in her late teens or twenties in good health.

The chain joins TRBV29-1 to TRBJ2-1, with 12 bases aligning to TRBD2. J lost 4 bases, V lost 6 bases, and 10 bases had no gene match. Germline values: CDR1 SQVTM, CDR2 ANQGSEA. The CDR3 is 16 amino acids. The CDR3: CSVIMGLAGRYNEQFF. The CDR3 DNA sequence: TGCAGCGTCATAATGGGACTAGCGGGTAGATACAATGAGCAGTTCTTC.

The sample holds a few counts of this clonotype. The chain joins TRBV5-1 to TRBJ2-3; TRBD1 might be the D (5 bases). The CDR3 has 15 amino acids. Germline V CDR1 and CDR2: SGHRS, YFSETQ. V was shortened by 0 bases and J by 0 bases, with 8 bases between the two germline ends. CDR3 DNA: TGCGCCAGCAGCTTGGAGACAGCTAGCACAGATACGCAGTATTTT. Translated: CASSLETASTDTQYF.

This chain links TRBV6-1 with TRBJ2-7, with 12 bases lining up with TRBD2. The CDR3 has 17 residues. The V gene's germline CDR1 is MNHNS and CDR2 SASEGT. The V segment lost 6 bases and the J segment 5 bases; nucleotides outside the gene matches: 14. The CDR3 bases are TGTGCCAGCAGCCCCCCTAGCGGGAGGGGGTTTAAGGACGAGCAGTACTTC. It is translated as CASSPPSGRGFKDEQYF.

This clonotype was recorded many times. The CDR3 DNA follows: TGTGCCAGCAGCTTGGGGGTTGGGGAGCTGTTTTTT. Its protein is CASSLGVGELFF. The chain joins TRBV7-2 to TRBJ2-2; perhaps D is TRBD1 or TRBD2 (5 bases each). The CDR3 has 12 residues. Deletions cut 3 bases from V and 8 bases from J, with 7 bases between. CDR1 is SGHTA, CDR2 FQGNSA, per germline.

This clonotype was picked up many times. The junction differs from germline at one of its ends, possibly a read error. The chain carries TRBV20-1 and TRBJ2-1; 14 bases map to TRBD2. The CDR3 extends over 14 amino acids. CDR1 and CDR2 (germline): DFQATT, SNEGSKA (reference sequence). CDR3 in amino acids: CSTRGTSGSVEQFF. CDR3 DNA: TGCAGTACTAGGGGGACTAGCGGGAGTGTTGAGCAGTTCTTC.

This clonotype was recorded a few times. The genes are TRBV20-1 and TRBJ2-5; possibly TRBD2 for D (6 bases). Looked up from germline, CDR1 is DFQATT and CDR2 is SNEGSKA (reference sequence). The CDR3 totals 14 residues. V lost 5 bases, J lost 3 bases, and 16 bases lay in between. The CDR3 protein is CSAGGRIWEETQYF. The CDR3, as DNA: TGCAGTGCTGGAGGGCGGATTTGGGAAGAGACCCAGTACTTC.

The V call is TRBV28, the J call TRBJ2-7; 9 nucleotides match TRBD1. The length of the CDR3 is 15 residues. The germline CDR1 and CDR2 sequences are MDHEN and SYDVKM. After removal of 5 bases from V and 5 bases from J, the junction contained 10 bases not matched to a gene. Here the CDR3 DNA reads TGTGCCAGCAGTGATACCGGGACAGGGTGGGACGAGCAGTACTTC. This encodes CASSDTGTGWDEQYF.

V and J are TRBV5-1 and TRBJ2-3; either TRBD1 or TRBD2 may fit D (5 bases each). The CDR3 totals 15 residues. The germline V gene encodes CDR1 SGHRS and CDR2 YFSETQ. V was trimmed by 1 base and J by 2 bases, leaving 11 bases between them. As DNA, the CDR3 is TGCGCCAGCAGCTTGCACGGGGACCTCACAGATACGCAGTATTTT. It specifies CASSLHGDLTDTQYF. Drawing the rest from reference TRBV5-1 and TRBJ2-3, the complete variable domain is KAGVTQTPRYLIKTRGQQVTLSCSPISGHRSVSWYQQTPGQGLQFLFEYFSETQRNKGNFPGRFSGRQFSNSRSEMNVSTLELGDSALYLCASSLHGDLTDTQYFGPGTRLTVL.

This clonotype has ten or more counts. V is TRBV9 and J is TRBJ2-3; D ambiguous. The CDR3 is 13 amino acids. Germline V gene data show CDR1 as SGDLS and CDR2 as YYNGEE. V was pared by 0 bases and J by 3 bases, with 5 bases between. Here the CDR3 reads CASSVDSTDTQYF. The DNA for the CDR3 is TGTGCCAGCAGCGTAGACTCTACAGATACGCAGTATTTT.

This clonotype was picked up a small number of times. The V gene is TRBV10-3, the J gene TRBJ1-2; D is ambiguous. This CDR3 is built from 15 residues. Trimming took 6 bases from V and 0 from J, leaving 14 bases between them. Germline V CDR1 and CDR2: ENHRY, SYGVKD. The CDR3 DNA follows: TGTGCCATCAGCTCCCCTTCTGGGGCTAACTATGGCTACACCTTC. This translates into CAISSPSGANYGYTF.

Many counts were recorded for this clonotype. V and J are TRBV20-1 and TRBJ2-1; possible D gene TRBD1, 5 bases. The CDR3 totals 13 residues. The germline CDR1 and CDR2 sequences are DFQATT and SNEGSKA (reference sequence). V dropped 5 bases and J dropped 6 bases, with 14 bases sitting between them. The CDR3 reads CSARAGFINEQFF. CDR3 nucleotide sequence: TGCAGTGCTCGGGCAGGGTTTATCAATGAGCAGTTCTTC.

This sequence joins TRBV5-6 and TRBJ2-7, with D tentatively TRBD1 or TRBD2 (6 bases each). There are 16 residues in the CDR3. Trimming left V 6 bases short and J 0 bases short, with 19 bases between. The germline V gene encodes CDR1 SGHDT and CDR2 YYEEEE. DNA for the CDR3: TGTGCCAGCACCCTAAGGGGGGCTCGGATCTCCTACGAGCAGTACGTC. It encodes CASTLRGARISYEQYV.

There are a few counts of this clonotype. The chain combines TRBV20-1 with TRBJ2-1, with 9 bases matching TRBD2. V lost 5 bases, J lost 8 bases, and 7 bases stayed unmatched. Germline CDR1 is DFQATT and CDR2 is SNEGSKA (reference sequence). This CDR3 contains 13 residues. CDR3 protein: CSALGGLADEQFF. CDR3 in DNA: TGCAGTGCTTTGGGGGGACTAGCAGATGAGCAGTTCTTC.

This clonotype was detected only a few times. V usage is TRBV5-1 and J usage is TRBJ2-1; 7 nucleotides match TRBD1. Trimming removed 1 base from V and 7 bases from J; junction bases left unmatched: 5. This CDR3 is built from 14 residues. CDR1 SGHRS and CDR2 YFSETQ come from the germline V gene. The CDR3 DNA reads as TGCGCCAGCAGCTTGCTGGACAGGTCGAATGAGCAGTTCTTC. This sequence encodes CASSLLDRSNEQFF.